Listed below are T cell receptor beta chains from one sample, sequenced in a study of blood T cell repertoires in COVID-19. Repertoires were generated with immunoSEQ multiplex PCR, while TCRdb's copy carries only in-frame clones and drops some. The sample lists 90,000 or so clones; approximately 92% were seen once. Sequencing was done on a sample of peripheral blood. The receptor set was obtained from a woman older than 75 with active COVID-19. Each CDR3 is given with its conserved first and last residue. The order of the fields is J gene, clone size, D gene, V gene, CDR3 DNA, CDR3 protein. D genes are given only for firm matches. Clone size appears in some rows only: once, few, many, or a class for an expanded clone.

J: TRBJ1-2; size: NA; D: TRBD1; V: TRBV28; DNA: TGTGCCAGCAGTTCCTCCGGACAGGGTTTCCGCTATGGCTACACCTTC; CDR3: CASSSSGQGFRYGYTF
J: TRBJ2-7; size: NA; D: NA; V: TRBV21-1; DNA: TGTGCCAGCAAAGAACAGGTCTCAACCCTCCTAACCTACGAGCAGTACTTC; CDR3: CASKEQVSTLLTYEQYF
J: TRBJ2-7; size: NA; D: NA; V: TRBV2; DNA: TGTGCCCACGTCCCCTACAGAACGAGCTCCTACGAGCAGTACTTC; CDR3: CAHVPYRTSSYEQYF
J: TRBJ2-6; size: few; D: NA; V: TRBV30; DNA: TGTGCCTGGAGTGTGGGGGGTATCCGCTCTGGGGCCAACGTCCTGACTTTC; CDR3: CAWSVGGIRSGANVLTF
J: TRBJ2-7; size: NA; D: TRBD1; V: TRBV9; DNA: TGTGCCAGCAGCGTAGGGGGACAGGGGGCCTACGAGCAGTACTTC; CDR3: CASSVGGQGAYEQYF
J: TRBJ1-5; size: NA; D: NA; V: TRBV6-1; DNA: TGTGCCAGCAGTGAAGTACAGGGAGACCAGCCCCAGCATTTT; CDR3: CASSEVQGDQPQHF
J: TRBJ2-5; size: NA; D: TRBD2; V: TRBV4-2; DNA: TGTGCCAGCAGCCAAGATATCAGCGGGGGTCGGACCCAGTACTTC; CDR3: CASSQDISGGRTQYF
J: TRBJ1-1; size: NA; D: NA; V: TRBV14; DNA: TGTGCCAGCAGCCAAGGGACACGTCCCACTGAAGCTTTCTTT; CDR3: CASSQGTRPTEAFF
J: TRBJ2-2; size: NA; D: TRBD2; V: TRBV7-6; DNA: TGTGCCAGCAGCAGACTAGCGGGAGGTCGCACCGGGGAGCTGTTTTTT; CDR3: CASSRLAGGRTGELFF
J: TRBJ2-7; size: NA; D: TRBD1; V: TRBV18; DNA: TGTGCCAGCTCACCACCAGGGAGGACAGGGGGCTCCTACGAGCAGTACTTC; CDR3: CASSPPGRTGGSYEQYF
J: TRBJ1-6; size: NA; D: TRBD1; V: TRBV7-8; DNA: TGTGCCAGCAGCCCCGGACAGGCGGGGATGGTGGCCCTCCACTTT; CDR3: CASSPGQAGMVALHF
J: TRBJ2-1; size: NA; D: TRBD2; V: TRBV4-2; DNA: TGTGCCAGCAGCCAAGAACTAGCGGGGAAGCAGTTCTTC; CDR3: CASSQELAGKQFF
J: TRBJ2-7; size: NA; D: TRBD2; V: TRBV20-1; DNA: TGCAGTGCGAGTAATTCTGGGCGGGGGTTCTACGAGCAGTACTTC; CDR3: CSASNSGRGFYEQYF
J: TRBJ2-7; size: few; D: TRBD1; V: TRBV11-2; DNA: TGTGCCAGCATGGCGGGACAGGGTATGTACGAGCAGTACTTC; CDR3: CASMAGQGMYEQYF
J: TRBJ2-7; size: NA; D: NA; V: TRBV7-3; DNA: TGTGCCAGCAGCTTAACCAGGGTTCACGAGCAGTACTTC; CDR3: CASSLTRVHEQYF
J: TRBJ2-1; size: NA; D: NA; V: TRBV4-2; DNA: TGTGCCAGCAGCCAGCAGCAGGGCCGAGGTCGAGGCGGCAATGAGCAGTTCTTC; CDR3: CASSQQQGRGRGGNEQFF
J: TRBJ2-2; size: NA; D: NA; V: TRBV15; DNA: TGTGCCACCAGCAGAGAGCTAGCGAGAAACACCGGGGAGCTGTTTTTT; CDR3: CATSRELARNTGELFF